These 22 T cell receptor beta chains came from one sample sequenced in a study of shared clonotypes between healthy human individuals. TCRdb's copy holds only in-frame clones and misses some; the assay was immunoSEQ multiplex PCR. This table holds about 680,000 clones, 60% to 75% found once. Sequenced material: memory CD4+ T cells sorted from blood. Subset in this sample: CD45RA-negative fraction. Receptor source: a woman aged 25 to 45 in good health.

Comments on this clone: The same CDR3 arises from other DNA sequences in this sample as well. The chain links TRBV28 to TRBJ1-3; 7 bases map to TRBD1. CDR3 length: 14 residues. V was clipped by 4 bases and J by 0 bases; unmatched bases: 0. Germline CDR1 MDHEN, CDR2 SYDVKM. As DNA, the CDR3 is TGTGCCAGCAGTTCAGGGGGCTCTGGAAACACCATATATTTT. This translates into CASSSGGSGNTIYF.

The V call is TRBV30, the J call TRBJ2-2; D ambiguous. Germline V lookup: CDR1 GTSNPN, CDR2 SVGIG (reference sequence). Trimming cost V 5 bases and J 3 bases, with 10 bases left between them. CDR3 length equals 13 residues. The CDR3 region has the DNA TGTGCCTGGTTAATGAGGCACACCGGGGAGCTGTTTTTT. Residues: CAWLMRHTGELFF. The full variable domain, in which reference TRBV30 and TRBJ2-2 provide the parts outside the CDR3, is SQTIHQWPATLVQPVGSPLSLECTVEGTSNPNLYWYRQAAGRGLQLLFYSVGIGQISSEVPQNLSASRPQDRQFILSSKKLLLSDSGFYLCAWLMRHTGELFFGEGSRLTVL.

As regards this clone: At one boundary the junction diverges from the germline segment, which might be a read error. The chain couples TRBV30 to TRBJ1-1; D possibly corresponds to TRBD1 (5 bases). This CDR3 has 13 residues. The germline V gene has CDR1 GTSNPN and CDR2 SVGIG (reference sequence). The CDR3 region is CAWSATRDGRQNF. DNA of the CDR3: TGTGCCTGGAGTGCAACCCGGGACGGCCGTCAAAACTTT.

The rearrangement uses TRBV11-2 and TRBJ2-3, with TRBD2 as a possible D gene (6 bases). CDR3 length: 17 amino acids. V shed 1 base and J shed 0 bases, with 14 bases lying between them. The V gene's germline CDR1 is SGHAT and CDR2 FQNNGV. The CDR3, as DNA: TGTGCCAGCAGCTTAGGGGCGGGATCACAAAGCACAGATACGCAGTATTTT. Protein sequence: CASSLGAGSQSTDTQYF.

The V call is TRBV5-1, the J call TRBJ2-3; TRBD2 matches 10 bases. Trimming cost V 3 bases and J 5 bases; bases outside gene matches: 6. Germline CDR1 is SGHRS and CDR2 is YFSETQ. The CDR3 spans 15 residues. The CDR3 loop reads CASSSPLAGIDTQYF. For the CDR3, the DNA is TGCGCCAGCAGCTCCCCACTAGCGGGAATAGATACGCAGTATTTT.

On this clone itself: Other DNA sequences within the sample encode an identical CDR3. This CDR3 reads CASSLGGSASYEQYF. The DNA for the CDR3 is TGCGCCAGCAGCTTGGGCGGTAGCGCCTCCTACGAGCAGTACTTC. This sequence joins TRBV5-1 and TRBJ2-7; weak D call: TRBD2 (5 bases). Germline CDR1 reads SGHRS; CDR2 reads YFSETQ. V was clipped by 0 bases and J by 0 bases, with 10 bases between them. This CDR3 has 15 residues. Drawing the rest from reference TRBV5-1 and TRBJ2-7, the complete variable domain is KAGVTQTPRYLIKTRGQQVTLSCSPISGHRSVSWYQQTPGQGLQFLFEYFSETQRNKGNFPGRFSGRQFSNSRSEMNVSTLELGDSALYLCASSLGGSASYEQYFGPGTRLTVT.

The CDR3 bases are TGCGCCAGCACCAACCAAGAGACCCAGTACTTC. As protein: CASTNQETQYF. The chain has TRBV5-1 and TRBJ2-5; D not certain. This CDR3 comprises 11 residues. The V end was cut by 6 bases, the J end by 0 bases, with 3 bases between. Germline V gives CDR1 SGHRS, CDR2 YFSETQ.

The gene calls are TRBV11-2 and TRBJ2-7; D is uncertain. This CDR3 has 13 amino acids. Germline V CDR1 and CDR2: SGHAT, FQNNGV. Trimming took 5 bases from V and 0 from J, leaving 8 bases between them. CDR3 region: CASSATVSYEQYF. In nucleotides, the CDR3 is TGTGCCAGCAGCGCAACGGTCTCCTACGAGCAGTACTTC.

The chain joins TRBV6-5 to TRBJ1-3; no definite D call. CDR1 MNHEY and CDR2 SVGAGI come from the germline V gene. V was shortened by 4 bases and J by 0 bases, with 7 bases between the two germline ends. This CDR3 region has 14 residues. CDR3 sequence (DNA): TGTGCCAGCAGTTCGGGAAGCTCTGGAAACACCATATATTTT. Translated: CASSSGSSGNTIYF.

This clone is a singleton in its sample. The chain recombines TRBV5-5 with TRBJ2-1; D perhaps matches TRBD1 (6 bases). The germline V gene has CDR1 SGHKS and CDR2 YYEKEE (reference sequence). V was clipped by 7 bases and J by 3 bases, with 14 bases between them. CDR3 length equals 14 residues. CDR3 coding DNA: TGTGCCAGCTCACGCGAGGGGGACTACAATGAGCAGTTCTTC. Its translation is CASSREGDYNEQFF.

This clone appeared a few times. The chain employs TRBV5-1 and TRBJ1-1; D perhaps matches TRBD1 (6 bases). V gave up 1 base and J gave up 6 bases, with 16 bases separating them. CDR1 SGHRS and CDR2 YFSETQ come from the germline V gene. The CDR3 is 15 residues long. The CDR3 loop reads CASSLLGPRTAEAFF. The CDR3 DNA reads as TGCGCCAGCAGCTTGTTAGGTCCCAGGACAGCTGAAGCTTTCTTT.

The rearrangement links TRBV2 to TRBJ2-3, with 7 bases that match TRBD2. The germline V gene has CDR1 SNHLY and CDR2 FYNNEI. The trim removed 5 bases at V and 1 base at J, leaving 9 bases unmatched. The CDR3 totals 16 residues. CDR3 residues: CASSRSSGRGTDTQYF. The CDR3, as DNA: TGTGCCAGCAGTAGGTCTAGCGGTCGCGGCACAGATACGCAGTATTTT.

The CDR3 loop is CASSPTGWAGETQYF. DNA for the CDR3: TGTGCCAGCAGCCCTACCGGGTGGGCGGGTGAGACCCAGTACTTC. The chain joins TRBV6-5 to TRBJ2-5, with TRBD2 as a possible D gene (5 bases). V was shortened by 6 bases and J by 5 bases, with 19 bases between the two germline ends. This CDR3 has 15 amino acids. CDR1 is MNHEY, CDR2 SVGAGI, per germline.

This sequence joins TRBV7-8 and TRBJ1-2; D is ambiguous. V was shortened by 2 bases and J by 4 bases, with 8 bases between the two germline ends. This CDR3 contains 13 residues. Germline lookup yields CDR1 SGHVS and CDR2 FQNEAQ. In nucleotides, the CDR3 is TGTGCCAGCAGCTTAAAAGACGGCTATGGCTACACCTTC. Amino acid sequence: CASSLKDGYGYTF.

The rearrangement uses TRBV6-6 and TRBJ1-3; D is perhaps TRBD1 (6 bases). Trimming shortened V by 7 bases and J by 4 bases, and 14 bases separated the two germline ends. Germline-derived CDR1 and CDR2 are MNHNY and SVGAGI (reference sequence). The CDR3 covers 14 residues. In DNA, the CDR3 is TGTGCCAGCATGATAACAGGGAAAGGAAACACCATATATTTT. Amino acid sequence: CASMITGKGNTIYF.

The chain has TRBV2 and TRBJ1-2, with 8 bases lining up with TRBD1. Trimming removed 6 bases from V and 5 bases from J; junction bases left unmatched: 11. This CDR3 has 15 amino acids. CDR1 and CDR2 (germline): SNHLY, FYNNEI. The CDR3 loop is CASSQGSRTGYGYTF. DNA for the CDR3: TGTGCCAGCAGCCAAGGTAGCCGGACAGGGTATGGCTACACCTTC.

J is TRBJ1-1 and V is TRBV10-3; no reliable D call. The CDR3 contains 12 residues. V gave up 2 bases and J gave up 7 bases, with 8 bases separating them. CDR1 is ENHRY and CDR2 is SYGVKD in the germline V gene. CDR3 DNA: TGTGCCATCAGTGAGCCCAGCCATGAAGCTTTCTTT. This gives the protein CAISEPSHEAFF.

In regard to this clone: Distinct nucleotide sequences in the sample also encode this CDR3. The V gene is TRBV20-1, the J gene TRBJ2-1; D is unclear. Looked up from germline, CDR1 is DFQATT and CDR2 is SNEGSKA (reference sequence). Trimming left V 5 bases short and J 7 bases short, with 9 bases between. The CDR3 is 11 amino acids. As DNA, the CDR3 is TGCAGTGCTCGATCTAGGAATGAGCAGTTCTTC. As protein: CSARSRNEQFF.

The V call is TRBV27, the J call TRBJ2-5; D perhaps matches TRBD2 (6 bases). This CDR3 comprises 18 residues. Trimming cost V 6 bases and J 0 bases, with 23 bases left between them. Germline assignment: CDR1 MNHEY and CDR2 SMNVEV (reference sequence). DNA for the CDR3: TGTGCCAGCAGGCCCGGACGGCGGGGCTTGGGGTACCAAGAGACCCAGTACTTC. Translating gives CASRPGRRGLGYQETQYF.

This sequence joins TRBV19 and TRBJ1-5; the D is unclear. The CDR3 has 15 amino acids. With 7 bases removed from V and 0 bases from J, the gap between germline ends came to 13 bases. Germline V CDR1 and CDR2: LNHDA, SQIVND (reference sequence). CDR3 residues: CASTKNQFSNQPQHF. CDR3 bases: TGTGCCAGTACCAAAAATCAGTTTAGCAATCAGCCCCAGCATTTT.

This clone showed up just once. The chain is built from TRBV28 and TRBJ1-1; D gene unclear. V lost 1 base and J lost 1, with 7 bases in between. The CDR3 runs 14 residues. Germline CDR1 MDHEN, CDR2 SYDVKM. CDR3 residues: CASSLSPGNTEAFF. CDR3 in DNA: TGTGCCAGCAGTTTATCGCCGGGGAACACTGAAGCTTTCTTT.

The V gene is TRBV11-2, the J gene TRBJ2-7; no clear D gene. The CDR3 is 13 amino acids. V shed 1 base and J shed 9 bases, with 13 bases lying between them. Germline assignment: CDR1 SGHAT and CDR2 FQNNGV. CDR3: CASSLGASVGQYF. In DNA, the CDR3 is TGTGCCAGCAGCTTAGGAGCCTCAGTGGGGCAGTACTTC.